This TCR beta chain was obtained from a study of T cell repertoires in cytomegalovirus infection. Looking at the study overall: Indications came from public TCR beta signatures; they pointed to CMV infection and to a matching HLA type. Overall study results and limits: In two of eight donors, the top clonotype was HLA-C-restricted CMV-specific. CMV carriers with the relevant HLA were identified by cumulative public TCR beta family frequency.

A few counts support this clonotype. The antigen remains unidentified. Per the germline V gene, CDR1 is MNHEY and CDR2 is SVGEGT. The CDR3 is 17 residues long. J was trimmed by 5 bases and V by 7 bases; bases with no gene match: 15. TCRdb reprocessed the reads with MiXCR, giving one entry per CDR3 protein. The table lists some 180,000 distinct CDR3 sequences, approximately 17% of them singletons. The receptor comes from a human donor in good health (CMV status not recorded). Some clones in this sample may be carry-over from other donors' samples. The material sequenced was CD8+ T cells from PBMCs. The chain is built from TRBV6-2 or TRBV6-3 and TRBJ1-1; 11 bases agree with TRBD1. CDR3 nucleotide sequence: TGTGCCAGCAACCTTGGGACAGGGGGAGCGAAGTGGACTGAAGCTTTCTTT. Translation: CASNLGTGGAKWTEAFF.